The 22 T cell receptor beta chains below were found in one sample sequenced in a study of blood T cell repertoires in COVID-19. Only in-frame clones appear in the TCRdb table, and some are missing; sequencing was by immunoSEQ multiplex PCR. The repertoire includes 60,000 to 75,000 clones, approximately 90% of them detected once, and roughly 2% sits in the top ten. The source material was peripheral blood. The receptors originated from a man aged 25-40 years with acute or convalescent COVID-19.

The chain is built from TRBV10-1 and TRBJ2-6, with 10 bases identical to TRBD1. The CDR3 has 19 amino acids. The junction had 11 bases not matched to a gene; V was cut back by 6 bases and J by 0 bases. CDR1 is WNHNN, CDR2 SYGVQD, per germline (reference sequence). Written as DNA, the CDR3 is TGCGCCAGCAGCCAAGACAGGGGGCACTTCCCCTCTGGGGCCAACGTCCTGACTTTC. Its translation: CASSQDRGHFPSGANVLTF.

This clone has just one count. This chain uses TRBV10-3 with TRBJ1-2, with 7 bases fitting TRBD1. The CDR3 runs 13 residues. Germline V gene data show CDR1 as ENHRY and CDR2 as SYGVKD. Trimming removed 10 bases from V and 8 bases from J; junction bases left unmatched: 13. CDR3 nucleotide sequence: TGTGCCACGGGACAGCAACCTACCCAAGGCTACACCTTC. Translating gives CATGQQPTQGYTF.

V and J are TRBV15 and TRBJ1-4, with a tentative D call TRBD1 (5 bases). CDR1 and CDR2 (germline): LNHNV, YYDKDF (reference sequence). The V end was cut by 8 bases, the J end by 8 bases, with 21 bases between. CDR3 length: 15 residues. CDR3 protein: CATRVYGAIQEKLFF. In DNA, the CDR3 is TGTGCCACCCGTGTTTATGGGGCGATCCAAGAAAAACTGTTTTTT.

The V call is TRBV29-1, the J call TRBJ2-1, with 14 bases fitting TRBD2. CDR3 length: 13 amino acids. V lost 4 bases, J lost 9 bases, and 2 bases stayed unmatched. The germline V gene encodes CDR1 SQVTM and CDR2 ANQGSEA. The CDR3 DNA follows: TGCAGCGTTGTGGGACTAGCGGGAGTTGAGCAGTTCTTC. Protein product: CSVVGLAGVEQFF.

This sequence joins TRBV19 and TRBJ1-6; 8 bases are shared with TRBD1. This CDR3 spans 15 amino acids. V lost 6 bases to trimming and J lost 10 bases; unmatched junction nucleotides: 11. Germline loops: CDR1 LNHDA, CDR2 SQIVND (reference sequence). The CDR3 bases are TGTGCCAGTAGGGACAGGGTGACCTTGGAATCACCCCTCCACTTT. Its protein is CASRDRVTLESPLHF.

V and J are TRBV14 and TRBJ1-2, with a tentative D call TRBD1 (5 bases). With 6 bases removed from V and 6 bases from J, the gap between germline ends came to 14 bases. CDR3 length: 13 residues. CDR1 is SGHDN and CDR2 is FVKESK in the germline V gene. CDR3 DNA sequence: TGTGCCAGCAGTCCCAGACAGCGGGATGGCTACACCTTC. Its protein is CASSPRQRDGYTF.

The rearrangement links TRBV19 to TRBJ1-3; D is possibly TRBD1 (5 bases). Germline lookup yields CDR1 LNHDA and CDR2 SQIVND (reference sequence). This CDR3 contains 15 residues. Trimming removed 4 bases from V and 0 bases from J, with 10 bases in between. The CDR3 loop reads CASSRQKSSGNTIYF. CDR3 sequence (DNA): TGTGCCAGTAGTAGACAGAAGAGCTCTGGAAACACCATATATTTT. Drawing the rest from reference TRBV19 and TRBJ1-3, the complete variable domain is DGGITQSPKYLFRKEGQNVTLSCEQNLNHDAMYWYRQDPGQGLRLIYYSQIVNDFQKGDIAEGYSVSREKKESFPLTVTSAQKNPTAFYLCASSRQKSSGNTIYFGEGSWLTVV.

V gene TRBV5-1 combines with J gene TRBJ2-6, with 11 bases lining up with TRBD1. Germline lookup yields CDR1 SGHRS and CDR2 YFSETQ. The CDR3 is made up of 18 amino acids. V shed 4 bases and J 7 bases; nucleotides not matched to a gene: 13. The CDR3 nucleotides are TGCGCCAGCAGCACCGGACAGGGGGCGAGGTATGGAGCCAACGTCCTGACTTTC. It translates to CASSTGQGARYGANVLTF.

Here the CDR3 DNA reads TGTGCCAGCAGGGGACACTCGGGACAGGGGATTTATAATGAGCAGTTCTTC. Amino acids: CASRGHSGQGIYNEQFF. V is TRBV7-8 and J is TRBJ2-1; 10 nucleotides match TRBD1. The CDR3 is made up of 17 amino acids. Germline CDR1 is SGHVS and CDR2 is FQNEAQ. Trimming removed 6 bases from V and 7 bases from J; junction bases left unmatched: 15. The whole variable domain, filled in from reference TRBV7-8 and TRBJ2-1, reads GAGVSQSPRYKVAKRGQDVALRCDPISGHVSLFWYQQALGQGPEFLTYFQNEAQLDKSGLPSDRFFAERPEGSVSTLKIQRTQQEDSAVYLCASRGHSGQGIYNEQFFGPGTRLTVL.

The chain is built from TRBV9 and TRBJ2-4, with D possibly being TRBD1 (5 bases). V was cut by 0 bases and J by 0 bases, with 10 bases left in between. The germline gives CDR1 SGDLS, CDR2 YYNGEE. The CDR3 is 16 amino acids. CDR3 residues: CASSVATGLAKNIQYF. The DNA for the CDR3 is TGTGCCAGCAGCGTAGCCACAGGCCTAGCCAAAAACATTCAGTACTTC. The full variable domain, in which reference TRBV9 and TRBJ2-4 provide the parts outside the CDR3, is DSGVTQTPKHLITATGQRVTLRCSPRSGDLSVYWYQQSLDQGLQFLIQYYNGEERAKGNILERFSAQQFPDLHSELNLSSLELGDSALYFCASSVATGLAKNIQYFGAGTRLSVL.

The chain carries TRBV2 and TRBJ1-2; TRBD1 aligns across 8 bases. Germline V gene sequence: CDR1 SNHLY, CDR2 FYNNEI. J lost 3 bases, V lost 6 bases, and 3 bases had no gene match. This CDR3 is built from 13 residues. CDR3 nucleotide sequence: TGTGCCAGCAGGAAACAGGGGGACTATGGCTACACCTTC. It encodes CASRKQGDYGYTF. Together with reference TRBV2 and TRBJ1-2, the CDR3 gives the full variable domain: EPEVTQTPSHQVTQMGQEVILRCVPISNHLYFYWYRQILGQKVEFLVSFYNNEISEKSEIFDDQFSVERPDGSNFTLKIRSTKLEDSAMYFCASRKQGDYGYTFGSGTRLTVV.

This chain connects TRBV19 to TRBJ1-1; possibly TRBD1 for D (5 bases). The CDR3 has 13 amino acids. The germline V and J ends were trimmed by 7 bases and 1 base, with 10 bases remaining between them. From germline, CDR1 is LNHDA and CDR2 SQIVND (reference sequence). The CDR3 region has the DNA TGTGCCAGTAAATGGGGCACGAACACTGAAGCTTTCTTT. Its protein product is CASKWGTNTEAFF.

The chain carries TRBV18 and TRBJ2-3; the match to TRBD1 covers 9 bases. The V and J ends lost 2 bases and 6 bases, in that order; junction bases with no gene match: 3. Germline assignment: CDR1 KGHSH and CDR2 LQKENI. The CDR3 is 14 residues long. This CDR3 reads CASSPTGGWDTQYF. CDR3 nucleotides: TGTGCCAGCTCACCAACAGGGGGCTGGGATACGCAGTATTTT.

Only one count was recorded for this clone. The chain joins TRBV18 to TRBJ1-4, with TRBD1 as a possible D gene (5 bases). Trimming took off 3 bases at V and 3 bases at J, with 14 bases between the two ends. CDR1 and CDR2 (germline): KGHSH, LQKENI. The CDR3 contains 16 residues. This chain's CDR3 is CASSPGRAGANEKLFF. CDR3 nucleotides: TGTGCCAGCTCACCGGGCAGGGCAGGAGCTAATGAAAAACTGTTTTTT.

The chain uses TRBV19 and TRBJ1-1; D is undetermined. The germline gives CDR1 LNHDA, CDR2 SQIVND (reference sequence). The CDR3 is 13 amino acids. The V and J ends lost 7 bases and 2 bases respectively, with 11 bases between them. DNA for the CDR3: TGTGCCAGTAAAACCATGGGCAACACTGAAGCTTTCTTT. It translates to CASKTMGNTEAFF.

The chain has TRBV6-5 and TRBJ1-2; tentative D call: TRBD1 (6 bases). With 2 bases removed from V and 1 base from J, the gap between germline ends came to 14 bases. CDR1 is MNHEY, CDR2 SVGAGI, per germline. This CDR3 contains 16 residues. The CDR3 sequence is CASSYGPGRGNYGYTF. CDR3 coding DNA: TGTGCCAGCAGTTACGGTCCGGGCAGGGGTAACTATGGCTACACCTTC.

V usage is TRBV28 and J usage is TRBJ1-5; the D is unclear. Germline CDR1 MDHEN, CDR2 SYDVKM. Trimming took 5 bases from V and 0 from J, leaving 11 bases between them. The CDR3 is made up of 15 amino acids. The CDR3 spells CASSPPQSSNQPQHF. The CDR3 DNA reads TGTGCCAGCAGTCCACCGCAGTCTAGCAATCAGCCCCAGCATTTT.

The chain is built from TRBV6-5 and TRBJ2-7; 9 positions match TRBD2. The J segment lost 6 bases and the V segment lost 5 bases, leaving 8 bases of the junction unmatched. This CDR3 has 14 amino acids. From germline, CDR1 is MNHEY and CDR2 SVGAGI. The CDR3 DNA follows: TGTGCCAGCAGTCAAACCGGGACTAGCACCGAGCAGTACTTC. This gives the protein CASSQTGTSTEQYF.

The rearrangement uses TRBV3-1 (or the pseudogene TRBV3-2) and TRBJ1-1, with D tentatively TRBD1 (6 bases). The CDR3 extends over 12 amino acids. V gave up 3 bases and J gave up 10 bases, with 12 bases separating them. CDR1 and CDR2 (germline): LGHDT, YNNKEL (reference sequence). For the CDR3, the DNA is TGTGCCAGCAGCCAGGAACAGGGTCGAGCTTTCTTT. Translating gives CASSQEQGRAFF.

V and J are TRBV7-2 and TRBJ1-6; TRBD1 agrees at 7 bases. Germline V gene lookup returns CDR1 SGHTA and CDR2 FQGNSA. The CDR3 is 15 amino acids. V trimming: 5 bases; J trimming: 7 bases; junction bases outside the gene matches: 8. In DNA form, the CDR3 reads TGTGCCAGCAGCCCACAGGGGCCCCGCAATTCACCCCTCCACTTT. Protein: CASSPQGPRNSPLHF.

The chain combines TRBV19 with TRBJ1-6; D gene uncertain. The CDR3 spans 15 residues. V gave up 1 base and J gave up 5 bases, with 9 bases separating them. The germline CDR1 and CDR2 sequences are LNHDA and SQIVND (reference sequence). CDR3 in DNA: TGTGCCAGTAGTATAGTCGGTACGGATAATTCACCCCTCCACTTT. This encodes CASSIVGTDNSPLHF.

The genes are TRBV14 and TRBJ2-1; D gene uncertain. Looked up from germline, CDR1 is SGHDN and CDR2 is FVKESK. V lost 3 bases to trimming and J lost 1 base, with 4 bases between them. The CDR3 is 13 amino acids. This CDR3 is CASSQQSYNEQFF. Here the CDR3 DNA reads TGTGCCAGCAGCCAGCAGTCCTACAATGAGCAGTTCTTC.